The entry below describes one T cell receptor (beta chain). What it binds is not known. The CDR3 runs 17 residues. The germline gives CDR1 SGHTS, CDR2 YDEGEE. V shed 1 base and J 2 bases; nucleotides not matched to a gene: 6. This record comes from a study of CD8 T cells in ankylosing spondylitis. With molecular barcodes, quantitative 5'-RACE was used to make the TCR beta libraries. TCRdb ran MiXCR on the 5' RACE reads and lists one entry per CDR3 protein. The sample lists some 140,000 distinct CDR3 sequences, roughly 8% occurring once. General observations from the study: Reactive arthritis synovial fluid and blood previously showed some of these motif variants. Reportedly, matched ankylosing spondylitis synovial fluid was significantly enriched for disease-linked clones.

The sequencing sample was made of synovial fluid, either unsorted or a sorted T cell fraction (not recorded which). The chain joins TRBV5-8 to TRBJ2-6; TRBD1 aligns across 7 bases. This receptor was identified in a male donor with ankylosing spondylitis. In DNA form, the CDR3 reads TGTGCCAGCAGCTTGTTCGCAGGGGGTACTGGGGCCAACGTCCTGACTTTC. Its protein product is CASSLFAGGTGANVLTF.